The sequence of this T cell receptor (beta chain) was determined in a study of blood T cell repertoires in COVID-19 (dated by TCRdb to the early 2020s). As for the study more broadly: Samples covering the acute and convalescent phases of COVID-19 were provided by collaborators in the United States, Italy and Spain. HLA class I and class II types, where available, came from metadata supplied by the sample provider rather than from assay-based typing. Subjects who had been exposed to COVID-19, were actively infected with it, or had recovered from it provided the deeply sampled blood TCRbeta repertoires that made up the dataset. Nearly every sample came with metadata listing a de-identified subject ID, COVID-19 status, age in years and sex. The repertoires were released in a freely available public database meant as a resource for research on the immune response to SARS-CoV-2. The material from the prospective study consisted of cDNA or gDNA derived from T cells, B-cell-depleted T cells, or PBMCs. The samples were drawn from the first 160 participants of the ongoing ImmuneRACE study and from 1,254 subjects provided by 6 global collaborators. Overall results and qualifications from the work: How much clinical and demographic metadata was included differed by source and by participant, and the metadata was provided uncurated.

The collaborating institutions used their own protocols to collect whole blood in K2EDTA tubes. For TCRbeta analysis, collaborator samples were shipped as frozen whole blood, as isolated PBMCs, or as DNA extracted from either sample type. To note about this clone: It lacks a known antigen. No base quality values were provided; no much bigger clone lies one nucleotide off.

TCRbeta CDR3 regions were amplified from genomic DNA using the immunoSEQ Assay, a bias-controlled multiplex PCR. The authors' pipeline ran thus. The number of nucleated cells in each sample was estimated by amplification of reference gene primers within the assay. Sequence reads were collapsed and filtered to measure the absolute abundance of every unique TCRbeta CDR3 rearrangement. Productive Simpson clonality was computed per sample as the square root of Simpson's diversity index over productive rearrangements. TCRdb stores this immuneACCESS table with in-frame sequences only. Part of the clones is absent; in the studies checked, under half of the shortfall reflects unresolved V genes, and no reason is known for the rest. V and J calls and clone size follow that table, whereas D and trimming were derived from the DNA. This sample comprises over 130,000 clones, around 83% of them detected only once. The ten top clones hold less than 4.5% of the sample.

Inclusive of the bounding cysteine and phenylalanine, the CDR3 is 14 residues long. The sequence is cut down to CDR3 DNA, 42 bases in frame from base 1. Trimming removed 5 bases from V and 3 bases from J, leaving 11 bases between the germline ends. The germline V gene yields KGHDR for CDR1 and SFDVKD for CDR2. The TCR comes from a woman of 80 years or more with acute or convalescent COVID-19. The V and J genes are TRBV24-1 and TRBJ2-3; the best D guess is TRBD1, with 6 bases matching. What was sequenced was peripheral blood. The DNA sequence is TGTGCCACCAGTGCTGGGGGCGGAACAGATACGCAGTATTTT. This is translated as CATSAGGGTDTQYF.